Listed below are T cell receptor beta chains from one sample, sequenced in a study of regulatory T cells in long-lasting Graves disease. TCRdb fed the multiplex PCR reads into MiXCR, producing one record per CDR3 protein. This sample has roughly 360,000 distinct CDR3 sequences; about 11% occur once, and the top ten carry 18%. These data also formed part of another study, on T cells in Graves' hyperthyroidism and ophthalmopathy.

The material was peripheral blood mononuclear cells (PBMCs), obtained at new diagnosis, from a patient treated with antithyroid drugs. All receptors come from a woman younger than 35 with Graves disease. CDR3s include the opening cysteine and the closing phenylalanine or tryptophan. The D gene is left open where the match is weak. A row's size may be missing; if present it is once, few, many or a size class.

D,V,size,J,length,CDR3,DNA
-,TRBV18,few,TRBJ1-1,15,CASSRSTRATTEAFF,TGTGCCAGCTCACGTTCGACCCGGGCGACGACTGAAGCTTTCTTT
-,TRBV28,many,TRBJ2-5,14,CASSFTLAGETQYF,TGTGCCAGCAGTTTCACGTTAGCCGGGGAGACCCAGTACTTC
-,TRBV9,many,TRBJ2-3,13,CASSGSSTDTQYF,TGTGCCAGCAGTGGCTCTAGCACAGATACGCAGTATTTT
TRBD1,TRBV7-3,few,TRBJ2-3,17,CASSLSPDRGGWDTQYF,TGTGCCAGCAGCTTATCCCCGGACAGGGGGGGATGGGATACGCAGTATTTT
-,TRBV28,many,TRBJ1-1,13,CASSLSPVPEAFF,TGTGCCAGCAGTTTATCACCCGTTCCTGAAGCTTTCTTT
-,TRBV5-1,many,TRBJ2-3,15,CASSLEWGRTDTQYF,TGCGCCAGCAGCTTGGAATGGGGGCGTACAGATACGCAGTATTTT
-,TRBV30,few,TRBJ1-4,13,CAWSAGMNEKLFF,TGTGCCTGGAGTGCAGGGATGAATGAAAAACTGTTTTTT
-,TRBV20-1,few,TRBJ2-6,15,CSALSPGAGANVLTF,TGCAGTGCTCTCTCACCGGGCGCTGGGGCCAACGTCCTGACTTTC
-,TRBV12-3/TRBV12-4,many,TRBJ1-2,15,CASSRLRDVRYGYTF,TGTGCCAGCAGTCGTTTGAGGGACGTCCGTTACGGCTACACCTTC
TRBD2,TRBV6-5,many,TRBJ2-3,16,CASSYGRELPADTQYF,TGTGCCAGCAGTTACGGGCGGGAGCTCCCCGCAGATACGCAGTATTTT
-,TRBV6-1,few,TRBJ1-1,16,CASRRGDTGRNTEAFF,TGTGCCAGCAGACGAGGTGATACAGGCCGGAACACTGAAGCTTTCTTT
TRBD2,TRBV4-3,few,TRBJ2-3,17,CASSQSQTSGRLGTQYF,TGCGCCAGCAGCCAAAGCCAGACTAGCGGGAGGTTAGGTACGCAGTATTTT
TRBD1,TRBV20-1,-,TRBJ2-3,16,CSASPIKGAEADTQYF,TGCAGTGCTAGTCCGATAAAGGGGGCCGAGGCAGATACGCAGTATTTT
TRBD2,TRBV7-2,many,TRBJ2-5,18,CASSQLTSGLTYQETQYF,TGTGCCAGCAGCCAACTGACTAGCGGGTTGACGTACCAAGAGACCCAGTACTTC
TRBD1,TRBV28,many,TRBJ1-5,15,CASSSHRDRGVAQHF,TGTGCCAGCAGTTCCCACCGGGACAGGGGAGTAGCCCAGCATTTT
-,TRBV7-7,many,TRBJ2-2,16,CASSLYRASNTGELFF,TGTGCTAGCAGCTTATACAGGGCTTCGAACACCGGGGAGCTGTTTTTT
TRBD1,TRBV4-1,few,TRBJ1-2,19,CASSQPIGHNRGSPYGYTF,TGCGCCAGCAGCCAACCCATTGGGCACAACAGGGGTTCCCCTTATGGCTACACCTTC
TRBD2,TRBV14,many,TRBJ2-1,17,CASSQDRAAGGPNEQFF,TGTGCCAGCAGCCAAGATCGGGCAGCGGGGGGGCCAAATGAGCAGTTCTTC
-,TRBV11-2,many,TRBJ2-7,14,CASSLRNRPYEQYF,TGTGCCAGCAGCTTGAGGAACAGACCCTACGAGCAGTACTTC
-,TRBV11-2,-,TRBJ1-2,14,CASRKWGADYGYTF,TGTGCCAGCAGAAAGTGGGGGGCGGACTATGGCTACACCTTC
-,TRBV6-2/TRBV6-3,-,TRBJ1-2,12,CAGHRTNYGYTF,TGTGCCGGACACAGGACTAACTATGGCTACACCTTC
-,TRBV30,few,TRBJ2-2,15,CAWSRSKTVTGELFF,TGTGCCTGGAGTCGCTCAAAGACAGTCACCGGGGAGCTGTTTTTT
-,TRBV2,many,TRBJ2-1,12,CAVHVVSDEQFF,TGTGCCGTCCACGTCGTTAGCGATGAGCAGTTCTTC
TRBD1,TRBV4-3,many,TRBJ2-2,17,CASSHEDRAANTGELFF,TGCGCCAGCAGCCACGAGGACAGGGCTGCGAACACCGGGGAGCTGTTTTTT
-,TRBV28,many,TRBJ2-2,13,CASSLEGYGELFF,TGTGCCAGCAGTTTAGAAGGATACGGGGAGCTGTTTTTT
-,TRBV9,many,TRBJ2-7,14,CASRQANSSYEQYF,TGTGCCAGTCGACAAGCAAATAGCTCCTACGAGCAGTACTTC
TRBD1,TRBV7-9,few,TRBJ2-1,16,CASSSARDRVYNEQFF,TGTGCCAGCAGCAGTGCCCGGGACAGGGTTTACAATGAGCAGTTCTTC
TRBD2,TRBV28,few,TRBJ2-2,18,CASSFPRVLGGKPGELFF,TGTGCCAGCAGTTTCCCTCGAGTGTTGGGGGGGAAACCCGGGGAGCTGTTTTTT
-,TRBV12-3/TRBV12-4,-,TRBJ2-5,14,CASSYGAFQETQYF,TGTGCCAGCAGCTACGGGGCGTTTCAAGAGACCCAGTACTTC
TRBD2,TRBV2,-,TRBJ2-5,16,CASSYLGLGWSETQYF,TGTGCCAGCAGCTATCTGGGACTAGGCTGGTCGGAGACCCAGTACTTC
-,TRBV7-2,many,TRBJ1-1,14,CASSLVSGYTEAFF,TGTGCCAGCAGCTTAGTTTCAGGGTACACTGAAGCTTTCTTT
TRBD2,TRBV20-1,many,TRBJ2-3,13,CSAVGGAIDTQYF,TGCAGTGCTGTCGGGGGGGCCATCGATACGCAGTATTTT
-,TRBV7-2,many,TRBJ2-1,13,CASSLYRGNEQFF,TGTGCCAGCAGTTTATATCGGGGCAATGAGCAGTTCTTC
TRBD2,TRBV7-2,many,TRBJ2-5,14,CASSPGLVQETQYF,TGTGCCAGCAGCCCAGGACTAGTCCAAGAGACCCAGTACTTC
TRBD2,TRBV20-1,-,TRBJ2-7,14,CSARSAGDVYEQYF,TGCAGTGCTAGATCAGCGGGAGATGTGTACGAGCAGTACTTC
TRBD2,TRBV30,-,TRBJ2-7,14,CAWITSAGGYEQYF,TGTGCCTGGATTACGTCAGCGGGAGGCTACGAGCAGTACTTC
-,TRBV4-3,many,TRBJ2-7,14,CASSPYGGPYEQYF,TGCGCCAGCAGCCCCTACGGGGGGCCTTACGAGCAGTACTTC
-,TRBV24-1,many,TRBJ2-3,17,CATTSGRLNQGADTQYF,TGTGCCACCACATCGGGACGGCTCAACCAAGGCGCAGATACGCAGTATTTT
TRBD1,TRBV6-5,many,TRBJ1-2,17,CASSYSDRDAANYGYTF,TGTGCCAGCAGTTACTCCGACAGGGATGCGGCTAACTATGGCTACACCTTC